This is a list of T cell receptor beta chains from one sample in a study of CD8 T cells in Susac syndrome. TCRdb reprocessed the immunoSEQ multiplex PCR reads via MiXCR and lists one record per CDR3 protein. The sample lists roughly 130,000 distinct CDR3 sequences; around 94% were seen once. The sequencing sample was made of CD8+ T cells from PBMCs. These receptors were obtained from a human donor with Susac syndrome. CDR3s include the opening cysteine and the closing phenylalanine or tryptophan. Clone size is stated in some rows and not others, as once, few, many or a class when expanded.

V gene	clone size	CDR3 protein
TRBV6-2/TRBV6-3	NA	CASSYRDYGYTF
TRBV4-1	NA	CASSLNSGGAHTDTQYF
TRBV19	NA	CASSPGQGWYGYTF
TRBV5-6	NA	CASSLMAGEVRYEQYF
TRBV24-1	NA	CATSDFGEDGGYTF
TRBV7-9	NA	CASSLGGAYGYTF
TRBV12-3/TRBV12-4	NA	CASSPGTSPYEQYF
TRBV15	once	CATSRARPTTNEKLFF
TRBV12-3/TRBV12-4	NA	CASSFSASGGAGETQYF
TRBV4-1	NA	CASSQGSGRANEQYF
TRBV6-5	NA	CASAGQTNTEAFF
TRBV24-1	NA	CATSADTPTGELFF
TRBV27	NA	CASSWDRRSNTEAFF
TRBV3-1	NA	CASSHGLGLTREGQYF
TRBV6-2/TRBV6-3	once	CASSLAGPTYNEQFF
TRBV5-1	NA	CASSWVGAPLNEQFF
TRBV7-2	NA	CASSGDSSYEQYF
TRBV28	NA	CASSFPRHRSGANVLTF
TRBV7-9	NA	CASSFPDDEQFF
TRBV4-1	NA	CASSHLPGSLSSYEQYF
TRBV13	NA	CASGEDRGQDTQYF
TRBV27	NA	CASSPGDSSLAKNIQYF
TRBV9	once	CASSVDGYTIYF
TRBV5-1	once	CASSLVVAGVTYEQYF
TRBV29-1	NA	CSADNRGAAGELFF